A single sample gave rise to the 21 T cell receptor beta chains below, sequenced in a study of T cell repertoires in cytomegalovirus infection. One entry per CDR3 protein, called by TCRdb with MiXCR from the reads. The top ten clones hold roughly 5% of a sample with about 200,000 distinct CDR3 sequences, roughly 9.8% of them seen once. Source material: PBMCs. The receptor set was obtained from a human donor in good health (CMV status not recorded). Some clones in this sample may be carry-over from other donors' samples.

This clonotype was recorded many times. The genes are TRBV6-2 or TRBV6-3 and TRBJ1-1, with 8 bases that match TRBD1. The V gene's germline CDR1 is MNHEY and CDR2 SVGEGT. The trim removed 4 bases at V and 4 bases at J, leaving 8 bases unmatched. CDR3 length equals 15 residues. This chain's CDR3 is CASSWGQGAITEAFF. As DNA, the CDR3 is TGTGCCAGCAGTTGGGGCCAGGGGGCGATCACTGAAGCTTTCTTT.

This clonotype was found many times. The rearrangement joins TRBV28 to TRBJ1-5; the D is unclear. CDR3 length equals 14 residues. V was shortened by 6 bases and J by 0 bases, with 9 bases between the two germline ends. Germline CDR1 MDHEN, CDR2 SYDVKM. CDR3 DNA sequence: TGTGCCAGCAGCCGGCCCCTTAGCAATCAGCCCCAGCATTTT. This encodes CASSRPLSNQPQHF.

This clonotype occurred many times. The rearrangement links TRBV7-8 to TRBJ1-1; D call uncertain. The CDR3 has 16 residues. The germline V gene has CDR1 SGHVS and CDR2 FQNEAQ. The V and J ends lost 1 base and 1 base respectively, with 13 bases between them. In DNA, the CDR3 is TGTGCCAGCAGCTTAGATAGTCCTCGGGGGAACACTGAAGCTTTCTTT. Translation gives CASSLDSPRGNTEAFF.

This clonotype was seen repeatedly, ten times or more. Just one base apart from a much larger clone, this may be a read error. This chain connects TRBV5-5 to TRBJ2-5; D perhaps matches TRBD2 (6 bases). The CDR3 spans 13 residues. V dropped 2 bases and J dropped 3 bases, with 8 bases sitting between them. Germline V gene sequence: CDR1 SGHKS, CDR2 YYEKEE (reference sequence). Written as DNA, the CDR3 is TGTGCCAGCAGCTTAGGAGGGGAAGAGACCCAGTACTTC. This codes for CASSLGGEETQYF.

The rearrangement links TRBV9 to TRBJ2-7; D gene ambiguous. The CDR3 consists of 15 residues. Trimming left V 2 bases short and J 2 bases short, with 14 bases between. Germline V CDR1 and CDR2: SGDLS, YYNGEE. CDR3 DNA: TGTGCCAGCAGCGTCGACGTCGGGCGAGCCTACGAGCAGTACTTC. Its translation: CASSVDVGRAYEQYF.

At least ten counts were recorded for this clonotype. J is TRBJ1-3 and V is TRBV7-2; D is unclear. The germline V and J ends were trimmed by 0 bases and 1 base, with 10 bases remaining between them. Germline lookup yields CDR1 SGHTA and CDR2 FQGNSA. The CDR3 has 16 residues. CDR3 in amino acids: CASSLALTSSGNTIYF. CDR3 bases: TGTGCCAGCAGCTTAGCGCTAACATCATCTGGAAACACCATATATTTT.

The chain employs TRBV7-9 and TRBJ2-7; D not certain. Germline loops: CDR1 SEHNR, CDR2 FQNEAQ (reference sequence). V was cut by 0 bases and J by 3 bases, with 9 bases left in between. The CDR3 runs 14 residues. CDR3 protein: CASSLALSYYEQYF. As DNA, the CDR3 is TGTGCCAGCAGCTTAGCGCTCAGCTACTACGAGCAGTACTTC.

This clonotype was seen repeatedly, ten times or more. This sequence joins TRBV7-8 and TRBJ2-3, with D possibly TRBD2 on 5 matching bases. This CDR3 has 15 residues. The germline V and J ends were trimmed by 1 base and 0 bases, with 8 bases remaining between them. From germline, CDR1 is SGHVS and CDR2 FQNEAQ. CDR3 region: CASSLDSVSTDTQYF. The CDR3 nucleotides are TGTGCCAGCAGCTTAGATAGCGTGAGCACAGATACGCAGTATTTT. Based on the CDR3 plus reference TRBV7-8 and TRBJ2-3, the full variable domain is GAGVSQSPRYKVAKRGQDVALRCDPISGHVSLFWYQQALGQGPEFLTYFQNEAQLDKSGLPSDRFFAERPEGSVSTLKIQRTQQEDSAVYLCASSLDSVSTDTQYFGPGTRLTVL.

This clonotype has only a few counts. The rearrangement joins TRBV6-5 to TRBJ2-5; 8 bases align to TRBD1. Losses at the gene ends were 0 bases for V and 5 bases for J; bases not matched to a gene: 8. This CDR3 has 16 amino acids. Germline V gene lookup returns CDR1 MNHEY and CDR2 SVGAGI. The CDR3 protein is CASSYSSQGARETQYF. The CDR3 DNA is TGTGCCAGCAGTTACTCTTCGCAGGGGGCTCGGGAGACCCAGTACTTC.

This clonotype came up many times. This chain connects TRBV12-3 or TRBV12-4 to TRBJ2-3, with 9 bases fitting TRBD1. The CDR3 is 17 residues long. The junction had 10 bases not matched to a gene; V was cut back by 2 bases and J by 4 bases. CDR3: CASSLKLQGAHADTQYF. The CDR3, as DNA: TGTGCCAGCAGTTTAAAGTTACAGGGGGCGCATGCAGATACGCAGTATTTT.

The sample holds a few counts of this clonotype. The chain has TRBV5-1 and TRBJ1-5; D is unresolved. Germline loops: CDR1 SGHRS, CDR2 YFSETQ. V lost 0 bases, J lost 5 bases, and 9 bases lay in between. The length of the CDR3 is 14 residues. The CDR3 loop reads CASSLGSVDQPQHF. CDR3 DNA: TGCGCCAGCAGCTTGGGCTCGGTGGATCAGCCCCAGCATTTT.

This clonotype occurred many times. The chain employs TRBV27 and TRBJ2-1, with D possibly matching TRBD1 (5 bases). V lost 4 bases, J lost 9 bases, and 10 bases lay in between. Germline CDR1 and CDR2: MNHEY and SMNVEV (reference sequence). The CDR3 consists of 12 residues. Written as DNA, the CDR3 is TGTGCCAGCAGTTCCCAGGGTGGTGAGCAGTTCTTC. It specifies CASSSQGGEQFF.

The CDR3 sequence: CASSYPDRDGTDTQYF. CDR3 sequence (DNA): TGTGCCAGCAGTTACCCGGACAGGGATGGCACAGATACGCAGTATTTT. This chain links TRBV6-6 with TRBJ2-3, with 8 positions matching TRBD1. This CDR3 is built from 16 residues. V was clipped by 2 bases and J by 1 base; unmatched bases: 5. Germline assignment: CDR1 MNHNY and CDR2 SVGAGI (reference sequence).

The chain links TRBV19 to TRBJ2-5, with 10 bases that match TRBD1. In germline, CDR1 is LNHDA, CDR2 SQIVND (reference sequence). The CDR3 is made up of 16 amino acids. The J segment lost 5 bases and the V segment lost 4 bases, leaving 10 bases of the junction unmatched. The CDR3 bases are TGTGCCAGTAGTACCTTGCGGACAGGGGGAAAGGAGACCCAGTACTTC. Protein: CASSTLRTGGKETQYF. The whole variable domain, filled in from reference TRBV19 and TRBJ2-5, reads DGGITQSPKYLFRKEGQNVTLSCEQNLNHDAMYWYRQDPGQGLRLIYYSQIVNDFQKGDIAEGYSVSREKKESFPLTVTSAQKNPTAFYLCASSTLRTGGKETQYFGPGTRLLVL.

Here the CDR3 DNA reads TGTGCCAGCAGTGCATCAGAGGGCACTGAAGCTTTCTTT. It yields the protein CASSASEGTEAFF. V and J are TRBV2 and TRBJ1-1; D gene unclear. Germline CDR1 reads SNHLY; CDR2 reads FYNNEI. The CDR3 extends over 13 amino acids. V was shortened by 4 bases and J by 4 bases, with 10 bases between the two germline ends. The variable domain in full, completed from reference TRBV2 and TRBJ1-1, reads EPEVTQTPSHQVTQMGQEVILRCVPISNHLYFYWYRQILGQKVEFLVSFYNNEISEKSEIFDDQFSVERPDGSNFTLKIRSTKLEDSAMYFCASSASEGTEAFFGQGTRLTVV.

The chain employs TRBV7-3 and TRBJ1-1; D gene unclear. The germline V and J ends were trimmed by 11 bases and 2 bases, with 12 bases remaining between them. Germline loops: CDR1 SGHTA, CDR2 FQGTGA. The CDR3 contains 12 residues. CDR3 protein: CASGWVNTEAFF. CDR3 nucleotide sequence: TGTGCCTCAGGATGGGTCAACACTGAAGCTTTCTTT.

This clonotype occurred many times. This chain joins TRBV7-2 and TRBJ2-7; TRBD2 matches at 10 bases. Per the germline V gene, CDR1 is SGHTA and CDR2 is FQGNSA. The CDR3 is 16 residues long. V was pared by 6 bases and J by 6 bases, with 14 bases of the junction left unmatched. DNA for the CDR3: TGTGCCAGCAGGTATAACCTAGCGGGAGTCTTCTCCGAGCAGTACTTC. Its protein is CASRYNLAGVFSEQYF.

This clonotype was seen only a few times. This chain joins TRBV9 and TRBJ1-1, with D possibly TRBD1 on 6 matching bases. The CDR3 is 14 amino acids. Between the trimmed V and J ends, which lost 3 bases and 4 bases, there was a span of 13 bases. The germline CDR1 and CDR2 sequences are SGDLS and YYNGEE. In nucleotides, the CDR3 is TGTGCCAGCAGCGCGCCAAACAGGGTCACTGAAGCTTTCTTT. Protein: CASSAPNRVTEAFF.

This clonotype was picked up many times. V usage is TRBV28 and J usage is TRBJ2-7; D gene uncertain. The CDR3 is 14 amino acids. Germline-derived CDR1 and CDR2 are MDHEN and SYDVKM. The V end was cut by 2 bases, the J end by 2 bases, with 10 bases between. DNA of the CDR3: TGTGCCAGCAGTTTAAGGTGGGCAGCCTACGAGCAGTACTTC. This gives the protein CASSLRWAAYEQYF.

This clonotype occurred many times. The chain uses TRBV28 and TRBJ2-7, with TRBD2 matching over 9 bases. Trimming cost V 5 bases and J 3 bases; bases outside gene matches: 8. The germline gives CDR1 MDHEN, CDR2 SYDVKM. The CDR3 runs 15 residues. This CDR3 reads CASSQTGLALYEQYF. The CDR3 coding sequence is TGTGCCAGCAGTCAAACAGGACTAGCGCTCTACGAGCAGTACTTC. Variable domain in full (rest from reference TRBV28 and TRBJ2-7): DVKVTQSSRYLVKRTGEKVFLECVQDMDHENMFWYRQDPGLGLRLIYFSYDVKMKEKGDIPEGYSVSREKKERFSLILESASTNQTSMYLCASSQTGLALYEQYFGPGTRLTVT.

This clonotype was seen a handful of times. The rearrangement links TRBV19 to TRBJ1-5; tentatively, D is TRBD1 (5 bases). Germline lookup yields CDR1 LNHDA and CDR2 SQIVND (reference sequence). V lost 3 bases, J lost 0 bases, and 9 bases lay in between. The CDR3 extends over 15 amino acids. This chain's CDR3 is CASSITGVSNQPQHF. The CDR3 DNA sequence: TGTGCCAGTAGTATTACGGGGGTTAGCAATCAGCCCCAGCATTTT. Filled out from reference TRBV19 and TRBJ1-5, the complete variable domain reads DGGITQSPKYLFRKEGQNVTLSCEQNLNHDAMYWYRQDPGQGLRLIYYSQIVNDFQKGDIAEGYSVSREKKESFPLTVTSAQKNPTAFYLCASSITGVSNQPQHFGDGTRLSIL.